These 27 T cell receptor beta chains came from one sample sequenced in a study of T cell repertoires in cytomegalovirus infection. TCRdb reprocessed the reads via MiXCR and lists one record per CDR3 protein. Altogether 450,000 to 650,000 distinct CDR3 sequences are present, around a quarter being singletons, with the ten largest covering under 15%. Material for sequencing was PBMCs. The receptors come from a human donor in good health (CMV status not recorded). Some clones in this sample may be carry-over from other donors' samples.

The chain carries TRBV12-3 or TRBV12-4 and TRBJ2-1, with TRBD2 identical over 12 bases. The trim removed 5 bases at V and 8 bases at J, leaving 10 bases unmatched. This CDR3 is built from 16 residues. The CDR3 sequence is CASSPRLAGARDEQFF. The DNA for the CDR3 is TGTGCCAGCAGTCCCAGACTAGCGGGAGCCAGGGATGAGCAGTTCTTC.

This clonotype has at least ten counts. As DNA, the CDR3 is TGTGCCAGCAGCTTGGGGATTAACGGGGGACCAGGGCCAGATACGCAGTATTTT. It codes for CASSLGINGGPGPDTQYF. The V call is TRBV7-2, the J call TRBJ2-3; the D gene is possibly TRBD2 (6 bases). V was shortened by 3 bases and J by 4 bases, with 23 bases between the two germline ends. CDR1 and CDR2 (germline): SGHTA, FQGNSA. This CDR3 spans 18 amino acids.

In its sample, this clonotype was seen a few times. The rearrangement uses TRBV28 and TRBJ2-4, with D maybe TRBD1 (5 bases). Trimming removed 3 bases at V and 10 bases at J, with 13 bases between. Germline CDR1 is MDHEN and CDR2 is SYDVKM. CDR3 length: 13 amino acids. The CDR3 DNA sequence: TGTGCCAGCAGTTTGGGGCTAGAACAAATTCAGTACTTC. It specifies CASSLGLEQIQYF.

J is TRBJ1-4 and V is TRBV4-1; D may be TRBD1 (5 bases). V gave up 0 bases and J gave up 12 bases, with 8 bases separating them. The length of the CDR3 is 12 residues. CDR1 is MGHRA and CDR2 is YSYEKL in the germline V gene. The CDR3 nucleotides are TGCGCCAGCAGCCAAGAAGGGGATGAACTGTTTTTT. Translating it yields CASSQEGDELFF.

This clonotype turned up a few times. The chain couples TRBV7-8 to TRBJ2-5, with D perhaps matching TRBD2 (6 bases). The CDR3 spans 19 residues. Between the trimmed V and J ends, which lost 5 bases and 1 base, there was a span of 26 bases. Germline V CDR1 and CDR2: SGHVS, FQNEAQ. The CDR3 DNA reads as TGTGCCAGCAGCGAAAAACTAGAACTAGCCCGGGCCACCCAAGAGACCCAGTACTTC. Translating gives CASSEKLELARATQETQYF.

Of note for this clonotype: Mismatch with germline at one junction end may stem from a read error. The CDR3 spells CATLAGFFREKYF. DNA of the CDR3: TGTGCCACCTTAGCGGGATTTTTTCGCGAGAAGTACTTC. V is TRBV28 and J is TRBJ2-7; TRBD2 agrees at 8 bases. The CDR3 runs 13 residues. The V gene's germline CDR1 is MDHEN and CDR2 SYDVKM.

CDR3: CASSLYRGNEKLFF. As DNA, the CDR3 is TGTGCCAGCAGTTTATACAGGGGGAATGAAAAACTGTTTTTT. The gene calls are TRBV27 and TRBJ1-4, with 8 bases matching TRBD1. The ends lost 1 base at V and 5 bases at J; junction bases unmatched: 0. Germline V CDR1 and CDR2: MNHEY, SMNVEV (reference sequence). The CDR3 loop spans 14 amino acids. Together with reference TRBV27 and TRBJ1-4, the CDR3 gives the full variable domain: EAQVTQNPRYLITVTGKKLTVTCSQNMNHEYMSWYRQDPGLGLRQIYYSMNVEVTDKGDVPEGYKVSRKEKRNFPLILESPSPNQTSLYFCASSLYRGNEKLFFGSGTQLSVL.

In regard to this clonotype: Since a much larger clone is just one base distant, this may be a read error. The conserved closing phenylalanine or tryptophan is absent in this CDR3, likely reflecting a read error. This chain links TRBV7-4 with TRBJ2-5; 10 nucleotides agree with TRBD2. V was clipped by 5 bases and J by 2 bases; unmatched bases: 5. Germline CDR1 is SGHVT and CDR2 is SQSDAQ. The CDR3 is made up of 15 amino acids. The CDR3 protein is CASSGSGRTQETQYV. The CDR3 DNA reads as TGTGCCAGCAGCGGTAGCGGGAGGACTCAAGAGACCCAGTACGTC.

This clonotype was seen more than once but under ten times. The chain employs TRBV12-3 or TRBV12-4 and TRBJ1-1; D is unresolved. V lost 7 bases and J 0 bases, leaving 21 bases between the germline ends. The CDR3 consists of 17 residues. CDR3 bases: TGTGCCAGCAATAAACCTCGGTCCGGACCCATGAACACTGAAGCTTTCTTT. It specifies CASNKPRSGPMNTEAFF.

This clonotype showed up just a few times. V usage is TRBV7-2 and J usage is TRBJ2-5; D ambiguous. Germline assignment: CDR1 SGHTA and CDR2 FQGNSA. The CDR3 consists of 13 residues. The V end was cut by 5 bases, the J end by 5 bases, with 12 bases between. The CDR3 nucleotides read TGTGCCAGCAGCCTTCGGACCCGGGAGACCCAGTACTTC. Residues: CASSLRTRETQYF.

The chain couples TRBV15 to TRBJ2-3; a weak D match, TRBD1 (6 bases). V was trimmed by 1 base and J by 4 bases, leaving 12 bases between them. Looked up from germline, CDR1 is LNHNV and CDR2 is YYDKDF (reference sequence). The CDR3 is 15 residues long. CDR3 protein: CATSRAGVGADTQYF. CDR3 bases: TGTGCCACCAGCAGAGCAGGGGTGGGCGCAGATACGCAGTATTTT.

This clonotype was observed a single time. J is TRBJ2-3 and V is TRBV29-1; D is unresolved. This CDR3 has 16 amino acids. The V end lost 0 bases, the J end lost 8 bases, and 21 bases lay between the germline ends. Germline assignment: CDR1 SQVTM and CDR2 ANQGSEA. DNA of the CDR3: TGCAGCGTTGAAGATTCAACTGACCCGGTAAGGGCTACGCAGTATTTT. Its translation: CSVEDSTDPVRATQYF.

This clonotype was detected ten times or more. The genes are TRBV7-2 and TRBJ2-5; D may correspond to TRBD1 or TRBD2 (5 bases each). This CDR3 has 14 amino acids. Trimming left V 5 bases short and J 1 base short, with 11 bases between. Germline CDR1 and CDR2: SGHTA and FQGNSA. The CDR3 DNA sequence: TGTGCCAGCAGCCTCACGGGGACCCAAGAGACCCAGTACTTC. Protein: CASSLTGTQETQYF.

The J gene is TRBJ1-5, the V gene TRBV6-6; D is perhaps TRBD1 (5 bases). Germline CDR1 MNHNY, CDR2 SVGAGI (reference sequence). The CDR3 has 14 residues. V dropped 6 bases and J dropped 1 base, with 10 bases sitting between them. The DNA of the CDR3 is TGTGCCAGCAGGTCGACAGAGAGCAATCAGCCCCAGCATTTT. Residues: CASRSTESNQPQHF.

Only a few counts were recorded for this clonotype. The gene calls are TRBV29-1 and TRBJ1-1; possibly TRBD1 for D (5 bases). V lost 7 bases to trimming and J lost 1 base, with 13 bases between them. The CDR3 is 13 residues long. Germline-derived CDR1 and CDR2 are SQVTM and ANQGSEA. The CDR3 loop reads CSGGGFANTEAFF. Here the CDR3 DNA reads TGCAGCGGTGGGGGGTTTGCGAACACTGAAGCTTTCTTT.

At least ten counts were recorded for this clonotype. CDR3 bases: TGTGCCAGCGGACGAGGGACTTATAATTCACCCCTCCACTTT. Translating it yields CASGRGTYNSPLHF. The chain recombines TRBV7-6 with TRBJ1-6; the D gene is possibly TRBD1 (5 bases). Trimming took 8 bases from V and 4 from J, leaving 12 bases between them. CDR3 length equals 14 residues. From germline, CDR1 is SGHVS and CDR2 FNYEAQ. Full variable domain (missing parts from reference TRBV7-6 and TRBJ1-6): GAGVSQSPRYKVTKRGQDVALRCDPISGHVSLYWYRQALGQGPEFLTYFNYEAQQDKSGLPNDRFSAERPEGSISTLTIQRTEQRDSAMYRCASGRGTYNSPLHFGNGTRLTVT.

This clonotype has more than one count but fewer than ten. In DNA form, the CDR3 reads TGTGCCAGCAACGGGCAACGAAGCGAGCAGTACGTC. It encodes CASNGQRSEQYV. The chain recombines TRBV2 with TRBJ2-7, with D uncertain. Germline-derived CDR1 and CDR2 are SNHLY and FYNNEI. Trimming pared 7 bases from V and 6 bases from J, leaving 13 bases between. CDR3 length: 12 residues.

This clonotype has a handful of counts. This sequence joins TRBV11-3 and TRBJ1-2, with TRBD1 identical over 10 bases. Trimming at V came to 5 bases and at J to 2 bases, leaving 8 bases not matched to a gene. The germline gives CDR1 SGHNT, CDR2 YENEEA. The CDR3 contains 16 residues. CDR3 protein: CASSDDRGQGNYGYTF. CDR3 nucleotides: TGTGCCAGCAGCGACGACAGGGGGCAGGGGAACTATGGCTACACCTTC. The whole variable domain, filled in from reference TRBV11-3 and TRBJ1-2, reads EAGVVQSPRYKIIEKKQPVAFWCNPISGHNTLYWYLQNLGQGPELLIRYENEEAVDDSQLPKDRFSAERLKGVDSTLKIQPAELGDSAVYLCASSDDRGQGNYGYTFGSGTRLTVV.

This clonotype was observed a few times. The chain carries TRBV12-3 or TRBV12-4 and TRBJ2-1; 10 nucleotides line up with TRBD2. This CDR3 has 13 amino acids. V lost 0 bases and J lost 15; bases outside the gene matches: 5. The DNA of the CDR3 is TGTGCCAGCAGTTTAGCCGGCCTAGCGGGAGTGTTCTTC. It is translated as CASSLAGLAGVFF.

Ten or more counts support this clonotype. This sequence joins TRBV7-3 and TRBJ2-3, with 8 positions matching TRBD2. The trim removed 5 bases at V and 0 bases at J, leaving 4 bases unmatched. Germline lookup yields CDR1 SGHTA and CDR2 FQGTGA. The CDR3 consists of 15 residues. CDR3 in amino acids: CASSRGGPSTDTQYF. The CDR3 nucleotides are TGTGCCAGCAGCCGGGGGGGCCCTAGCACAGATACGCAGTATTTT.

DNA for the CDR3: TGTGCCACCAGTGATTTCAACAACAACTATGGCTACACCTTC. This codes for CATSDFNNNYGYTF. This chain connects TRBV24-1 to TRBJ1-2; D unclear. Germline CDR1 and CDR2: KGHDR and SFDVKD. The V end was cut by 1 base, the J end by 2 bases, with 7 bases between. CDR3 size: 14 residues.

This clonotype was counted only a few times. V is TRBV12-3 or TRBV12-4 and J is TRBJ2-4; tentative D call: TRBD2 (5 bases). This CDR3 is built from 14 residues. V dropped 3 bases and J dropped 8 bases, with 14 bases sitting between them. In DNA, the CDR3 is TGTGCCAGCAGTTTTAATTCAGCCGGGGACATTCAGTACTTC. It is translated as CASSFNSAGDIQYF.

This clonotype was seen a few times. V usage is TRBV5-6 and J usage is TRBJ2-7; 13 bases map to TRBD2. Trimming removed 4 bases from V and 6 bases from J; junction bases left unmatched: 10. Per the germline V gene, CDR1 is SGHDT and CDR2 is YYEEEE. This CDR3 is 16 amino acids long. The CDR3 DNA follows: TGTGCCAGCAGCGCCACCACGGGACTAGCGGGATCCGAGCAGTACTTC. Translation: CASSATTGLAGSEQYF.

The chain couples TRBV28 to TRBJ2-1; 9 positions match TRBD1. The ends lost 5 bases at V and 6 bases at J; junction bases unmatched: 11. The CDR3 runs 16 residues. Per the germline V gene, CDR1 is MDHEN and CDR2 is SYDVKM. The chain's CDR3 is CASSPAGTGKGNEQFF. For the CDR3, the DNA is TGTGCCAGCAGTCCCGCCGGGACAGGGAAGGGCAATGAGCAGTTCTTC.

This clonotype has a handful of counts. The genes are TRBV11-2 and TRBJ2-7; 9 bases align to TRBD2. V was clipped by 7 bases and J by 4 bases; unmatched bases: 8. The CDR3 is 14 residues long. Germline loops: CDR1 SGHAT, CDR2 FQNNGV. The CDR3: CASTRAGGYYEQYV. The DNA for the CDR3 is TGTGCCAGCACCCGAGCGGGAGGCTATTACGAGCAGTACGTC.

The chain is built from TRBV30 and TRBJ2-2; D gene ambiguous. V was pared by 3 bases and J by 4 bases, with 12 bases between. This CDR3 is built from 14 residues. Germline V gene data show CDR1 as GTSNPN and CDR2 as SVGIG (reference sequence). CDR3 nucleotide sequence: TGTGCCTGGAGAAGGCCTCGCGGCACCGGGGAGCTGTTTTTT. This sequence encodes CAWRRPRGTGELFF.

This clonotype was seen a few times. The chain joins TRBV6-2 or TRBV6-3 to TRBJ2-3; D gene unclear. Germline values: CDR1 MNHEY, CDR2 SVGEGT. This CDR3 region has 15 residues. Trimming took off 10 bases at V and 5 bases at J, with 22 bases between the two ends. The CDR3 spells CATRPTPRGGDTQYF. CDR3 bases: TGTGCCACAAGACCAACTCCCAGAGGTGGAGATACGCAGTATTTT.